Shown below are 26 T cell receptor beta chains from a single sample sequenced in a study of response to subunit inactivated influenza vaccine. TCRdb re-called the RT-PCR reads with MiXCR, one entry per CDR3 protein. This sample carries under 200,000 distinct CDR3 sequences, about a tenth of them seen once, and the ten largest clones take around 12%. This sample comprised non-naive T cells sorted from PBMCs, obtained roughly 6 weeks after vaccination. Receptor source: a man aged 45-65 years who received an inactivated influenza vaccine.

V gene TRBV20-1 combines with J gene TRBJ2-3, with 12 bases that match TRBD2. Per the germline V gene, CDR1 is DFQATT and CDR2 is SNEGSKA (reference sequence). The CDR3 loop spans 14 amino acids. With 6 bases clipped from V and 5 bases from J, the junction kept 6 bases outside the gene matches. CDR3: CSALATSGGDTQYF. The CDR3 nucleotides are TGCAGTGCCCTAGCGACTAGCGGGGGAGATACGCAGTATTTT.

This clonotype showed up many times. The chain employs TRBV15 and TRBJ1-1, with 9 bases that match TRBD1. This CDR3 comprises 22 residues. Germline V gene data show CDR1 as LNHNV and CDR2 as YYDKDF (reference sequence). V was pared by 5 bases and J by 3 bases, with 28 bases of the junction left unmatched. Here the CDR3 reads CATSPRRTHTGTGKIGDTEAFF. In nucleotides, the CDR3 is TGTGCCACCAGCCCCCGAAGAACTCATACCGGGACAGGGAAAATCGGCGACACTGAAGCTTTCTTT.

This clonotype was counted only a few times. The V and J genes are TRBV7-2 and TRBJ2-7; 12 bases agree with TRBD2. The CDR3 runs to 15 residues. Germline CDR1 is SGHTA and CDR2 is FQGNSA. V lost 5 bases to trimming and J lost 4 bases; unmatched junction nucleotides: 6. CDR3 protein: CASSPTSGSLYEQYF. CDR3 nucleotide sequence: TGTGCCAGCAGCCCGACTAGCGGGAGCCTATACGAGCAGTACTTC.

The sample holds a few counts of this clonotype. The chain combines TRBV7-6 with TRBJ2-1; 7 nucleotides line up with TRBD1. Germline values: CDR1 SGHVS, CDR2 FNYEAQ. This CDR3 has 15 amino acids. V was clipped by 4 bases and J by 3 bases; unmatched bases: 6. The CDR3 DNA sequence: TGTGCCAGCAGCTATATGACAGGGAGCTACAATGAGCAGTTCTTC. Protein product: CASSYMTGSYNEQFF.

The chain combines TRBV7-2 with TRBJ2-1; 9 bases match TRBD2. Germline CDR1 is SGHTA and CDR2 is FQGNSA. This CDR3 comprises 15 residues. V shed 4 bases and J 5 bases; nucleotides not matched to a gene: 6. CDR3 sequence (DNA): TGTGCCAGCAGCTCACAGACTAGCGGCCACAATGAGCAGTTCTTC. It specifies CASSSQTSGHNEQFF.

V is TRBV4-1 and J is TRBJ2-5; perhaps TRBD2 as D (6 bases). Looked up from germline, CDR1 is MGHRA and CDR2 is YSYEKL. The V gene lost 4 bases and the J gene lost 0 bases, with 12 bases spanning the gap. The CDR3 extends over 15 amino acids. The CDR3 loop is CASSRAGTYQETQYF. The CDR3 DNA reads as TGCGCCAGCAGCCGTGCCGGGACTTACCAAGAGACCCAGTACTTC.

There are a few counts of this clonotype. J is TRBJ2-7 and V is TRBV2; D is ambiguous. V lost 6 bases and J 0 bases, leaving 12 bases between the germline ends. Germline assignment: CDR1 SNHLY and CDR2 FYNNEI. The length of the CDR3 is 14 residues. As DNA, the CDR3 is TGTGCCAGCAGCCCAGTGGAGAGCTCCTACGAGCAGTACTTC. The encoded protein is CASSPVESSYEQYF.

This clonotype was recorded many times. The chain couples TRBV4-3 to TRBJ1-6, with D possibly TRBD1 on 5 matching bases. The CDR3 extends over 16 amino acids. The germline gives CDR1 LGHNA, CDR2 YSLEER. V was clipped by 0 bases and J by 7 bases, with 13 bases between them. This chain's CDR3 is CASSQDGHLPNSPLHF. The CDR3 nucleotides read TGCGCCAGCAGCCAAGATGGACACCTTCCCAATTCACCCCTCCACTTT.

This clonotype was detected only a few times. The V call is TRBV20-1, the J call TRBJ1-4; TRBD1 is a possible D gene (6 bases). Per the germline V gene, CDR1 is DFQATT and CDR2 is SNEGSKA (reference sequence). The CDR3 contains 15 residues. Trimming took 0 bases from V and 8 from J, leaving 16 bases between them. The CDR3 spells CSARDPGGAGEKLFF. The CDR3 DNA reads TGCAGTGCTAGAGATCCCGGGGGCGCGGGAGAAAAACTGTTTTTT.

The count of this clonotype is one. The chain employs TRBV6-2 or TRBV6-3 and TRBJ2-2; D gene uncertain. The CDR3 length is 14 residues. In germline, CDR1 is MNHEY, CDR2 SVGEGT. V was cut by 10 bases and J by 6 bases, with 18 bases left in between. CDR3 sequence: CATRDSPLAGELFF. CDR3 bases: TGTGCCACCCGAGACTCACCTCTCGCCGGGGAGCTGTTTTTT.

The genes are TRBV28 and TRBJ2-7, with 12 nucleotides matching TRBD1. Looked up from germline, CDR1 is MDHEN and CDR2 is SYDVKM. The CDR3 extends over 15 amino acids. V was pared by 7 bases and J by 9 bases, with 13 bases of the junction left unmatched. The chain's CDR3 is CASTRHLGQGAVQYF. The CDR3 DNA reads TGTGCCAGCACTCGACACCTGGGACAGGGGGCAGTGCAGTACTTC.

This clonotype has at least ten counts. This rearrangement joins TRBV6-2 or TRBV6-3 to TRBJ2-2; D might be TRBD2 (6 bases). The CDR3 extends over 15 amino acids. Trimming took off 6 bases at V and 5 bases at J, with 16 bases between the two ends. CDR1 and CDR2 (germline): MNHEY, SVGEGT. CDR3 nucleotide sequence: TGTGCCAGCAGAAAATCGCTAGCGCAGACCGGGGAGCTGTTTTTT. Amino acids: CASRKSLAQTGELFF.

This clonotype occurred a few times. The chain has TRBV4-2 and TRBJ1-2, with a weak D call TRBD1 (5 bases). The CDR3 sequence is 17 residues long. V lost 4 bases, J lost 4 bases, and 22 bases lay in between. Germline V gene lookup returns CDR1 LGHNA and CDR2 YNFKEQ. The CDR3 here is CASSRIDLPGRFYGYTF. CDR3 DNA sequence: TGTGCCAGCAGCCGAATAGATCTACCGGGACGGTTCTATGGCTACACCTTC.

This sequence joins TRBV19 and TRBJ2-6; D may correspond to TRBD1 or TRBD2 (6 bases each). Germline V gives CDR1 LNHDA, CDR2 SQIVND (reference sequence). CDR3 length: 17 amino acids. Trimming removed 7 bases from V and 4 bases from J, with 20 bases in between. The CDR3 region is CASTMVGGAAGANVLTF. The CDR3 DNA is TGTGCCAGTACCATGGTGGGGGGCGCGGCAGGGGCCAACGTCCTGACTTTC. Looking up the rest from reference TRBV19 and TRBJ2-6 gives the full variable domain: DGGITQSPKYLFRKEGQNVTLSCEQNLNHDAMYWYRQDPGQGLRLIYYSQIVNDFQKGDIAEGYSVSREKKESFPLTVTSAQKNPTAFYLCASTMVGGAAGANVLTFGAGSRLTVL.

This clonotype was counted only a few times. This rearrangement joins TRBV2 to TRBJ2-5, with D unresolved. This CDR3 comprises 14 residues. Germline CDR1 reads SNHLY; CDR2 reads FYNNEI. The germline V and J ends were trimmed by 7 bases and 2 bases, with 14 bases remaining between them. CDR3 DNA: TGTGCCAGCAAGCGTGGGCACCCTCAAGAGACCCAGTACTTC. Encoded protein: CASKRGHPQETQYF.

This clonotype has only a few counts. The chain recombines TRBV4-2 with TRBJ1-3; D perhaps matches TRBD1 (6 bases). The germline V gene has CDR1 LGHNA and CDR2 YNFKEQ. V lost 0 bases and J lost 1, with 10 bases in between. There are 16 residues in the CDR3. This CDR3 reads CASSQDTGRSGNTIYF. CDR3 nucleotide sequence: TGTGCCAGCAGCCAAGATACAGGGAGGTCTGGAAACACCATATATTTT.

The V and J genes are TRBV4-3 and TRBJ2-5, with TRBD1 identical over 9 bases. Germline CDR1 is LGHNA and CDR2 is YSLEER. After removal of 4 bases from V and 5 bases from J, the junction contained 8 bases not matched to a gene. The CDR3 consists of 15 residues. Here the CDR3 reads CASSPGTGLGETQYF. DNA for the CDR3: TGCGCCAGCAGCCCCGGGACAGGGTTAGGCGAGACCCAGTACTTC.

The chain employs TRBV12-3 or TRBV12-4 and TRBJ1-1; D may be TRBD1 (6 bases). The CDR3 has 15 amino acids. Trimming shortened V by 4 bases and J by 4 bases, and 16 bases separated the two germline ends. This chain's CDR3 is CASSYKTGLGTEAFF. The CDR3, as DNA: TGTGCCAGCAGTTATAAAACAGGGCTGGGCACTGAAGCTTTCTTT.

CDR3 in DNA: TGCGCCAGCAGCCCCCGGGGTGGAGACACCGGGGAGCTGTTTTTT. Its protein is CASSPRGGDTGELFF. The gene calls are TRBV5-1 and TRBJ2-2; possible D gene TRBD2, 5 bases. The germline CDR1 and CDR2 sequences are SGHRS and YFSETQ. V was shortened by 4 bases and J by 3 bases, with 13 bases between the two germline ends. This CDR3 has 15 residues. Together with reference TRBV5-1 and TRBJ2-2, the CDR3 gives the full variable domain: KAGVTQTPRYLIKTRGQQVTLSCSPISGHRSVSWYQQTPGQGLQFLFEYFSETQRNKGNFPGRFSGRQFSNSRSEMNVSTLELGDSALYLCASSPRGGDTGELFFGEGSRLTVL.

Many counts were recorded for this clonotype. The V gene is TRBV7-8, the J gene TRBJ1-1; maybe TRBD1 (5 bases). The CDR3 is 14 residues long. Trimming shortened V by 5 bases and J by 3 bases, and 13 bases separated the two germline ends. Germline assignment: CDR1 SGHVS and CDR2 FQNEAQ. CDR3 in amino acids: CASSRRGEYTEAFF. In DNA form, the CDR3 reads TGTGCCAGCAGCCGCCGGGGGGAGTACACTGAAGCTTTCTTT.

This rearrangement joins TRBV11-2 to TRBJ2-3; TRBD1 matches 9 bases. There are 15 residues in the CDR3. Looked up from germline, CDR1 is SGHAT and CDR2 is FQNNGV. With V trimmed by 8 bases and J by 2 bases, 8 bases remained unmatched. The CDR3 protein is CASYGQGTPTDTQYF. The CDR3 DNA reads as TGTGCCAGCTACGGACAGGGGACGCCCACAGATACGCAGTATTTT.

There are many counts of this clonotype. The chain is built from TRBV20-1 and TRBJ2-1, with TRBD2 matching 8 bases. The CDR3 loop spans 16 amino acids. V was pared by 4 bases and J by 0 bases, with 8 bases of the junction left unmatched. Germline values: CDR1 DFQATT, CDR2 SNEGSKA (reference sequence). CDR3 sequence: CSANPLSGSSYNEQFF. The DNA of the CDR3 is TGCAGTGCTAATCCACTAAGCGGGAGCTCCTACAATGAGCAGTTCTTC.

The chain links TRBV3-1 to TRBJ2-3, with 7 bases lining up with TRBD2. In germline, CDR1 is LGHDT, CDR2 YNNKEL (reference sequence). With V trimmed by 11 bases and J by 7 bases, 30 bases remained unmatched. CDR3 length equals 19 residues. The CDR3 region is CACCQDWDASGASSNTQYF. Here the CDR3 DNA reads TGTGCCTGCTGCCAAGATTGGGATGCTAGCGGAGCTTCTTCAAATACGCAGTATTTT.

The J gene is TRBJ1-3, the V gene TRBV4-1; D not resolved. There are 13 residues in the CDR3. V lost 6 bases and J 0 bases, leaving 6 bases between the germline ends. CDR1 and CDR2 from the germline V gene are MGHRA and YSYEKL. DNA for the CDR3: TGCGCCAGCAGGCAGAGCTCTGGAAACACCATATATTTT. Its protein is CASRQSSGNTIYF.

A note on this clonotype: This could be a read error, since a much larger clone is one nucleotide away. This CDR3 is CASRNFDEQLF. The DNA of the CDR3 is TGTGCCAGCAGGAACTTTGATGAGCAGCTCTTC. The chain couples TRBV28 to TRBJ2-1, with no clear D. From germline, CDR1 is MDHEN and CDR2 SYDVKM. CDR3 size: 11 residues.

In its sample, this clonotype was seen a few times. The chain uses TRBV12-3 or TRBV12-4 and TRBJ2-2; a possible D gene is TRBD2 (6 bases). The germline V and J ends were trimmed by 6 bases and 5 bases, with 7 bases remaining between them. The CDR3 loop spans 12 amino acids. The CDR3 DNA reads as TGTGCCAGCAGGGCGGGGACCGGGGAGCTGTTTTTT. Its protein product is CASRAGTGELFF.